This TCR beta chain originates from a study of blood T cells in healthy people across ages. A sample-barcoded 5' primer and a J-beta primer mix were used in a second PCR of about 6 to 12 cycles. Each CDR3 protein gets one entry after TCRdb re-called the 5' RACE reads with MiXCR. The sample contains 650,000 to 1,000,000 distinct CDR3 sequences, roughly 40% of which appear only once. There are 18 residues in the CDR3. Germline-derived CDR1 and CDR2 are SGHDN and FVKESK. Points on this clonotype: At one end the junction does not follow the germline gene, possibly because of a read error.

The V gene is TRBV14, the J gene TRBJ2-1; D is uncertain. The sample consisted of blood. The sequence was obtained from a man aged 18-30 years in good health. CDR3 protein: CASSQDKFLAGTYNERFF. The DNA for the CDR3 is TGTGCCAGCAGCCAAGATAAGTTCTTGGCAGGCACCTACAATGAGCGGTTCTTC.